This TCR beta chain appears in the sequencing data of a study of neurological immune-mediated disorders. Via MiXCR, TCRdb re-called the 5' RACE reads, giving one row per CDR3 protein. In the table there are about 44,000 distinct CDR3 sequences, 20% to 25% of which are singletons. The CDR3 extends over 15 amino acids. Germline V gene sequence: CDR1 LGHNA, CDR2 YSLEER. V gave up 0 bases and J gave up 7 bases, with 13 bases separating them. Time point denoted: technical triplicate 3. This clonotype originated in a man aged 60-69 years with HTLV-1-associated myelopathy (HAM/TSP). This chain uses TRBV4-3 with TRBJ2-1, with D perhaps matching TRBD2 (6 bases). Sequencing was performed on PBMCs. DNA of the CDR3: TGCGCCAGCAGCCAAGATTTGGGGGGTTGGAATGAGCAGTTCTTC. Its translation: CASSQDLGGWNEQFF.